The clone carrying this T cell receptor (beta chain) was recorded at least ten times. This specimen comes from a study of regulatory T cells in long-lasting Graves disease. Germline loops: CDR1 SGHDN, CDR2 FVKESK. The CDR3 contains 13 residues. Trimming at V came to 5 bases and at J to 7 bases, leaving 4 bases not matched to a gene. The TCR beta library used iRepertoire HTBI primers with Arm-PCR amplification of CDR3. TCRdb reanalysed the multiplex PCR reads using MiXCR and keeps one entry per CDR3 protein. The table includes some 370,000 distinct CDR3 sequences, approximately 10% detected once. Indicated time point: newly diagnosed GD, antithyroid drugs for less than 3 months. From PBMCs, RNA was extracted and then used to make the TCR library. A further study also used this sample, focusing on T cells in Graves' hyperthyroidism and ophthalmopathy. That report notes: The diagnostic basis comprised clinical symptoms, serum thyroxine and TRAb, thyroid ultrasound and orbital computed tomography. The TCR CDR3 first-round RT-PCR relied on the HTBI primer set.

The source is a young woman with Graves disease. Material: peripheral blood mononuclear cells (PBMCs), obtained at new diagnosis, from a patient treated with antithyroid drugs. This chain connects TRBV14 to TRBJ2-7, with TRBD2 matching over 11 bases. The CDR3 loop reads CASSVLAGGEQYF. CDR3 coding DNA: TGTGCCAGCAGCGTCCTAGCGGGAGGAGAGCAGTACTTC.